Sequencing of this T cell receptor (beta chain) was carried out in a study of T cells after yellow fever vaccination. Germline CDR1 and CDR2: SGHDT and YYEEEE. This CDR3 has 14 residues. Trimming stripped 7 bases from V and 4 bases from J, with 17 bases between. TCRdb passed the 5' RACE reads through MiXCR, listing each CDR3 protein once. The table shows roughly 180,000 distinct CDR3 sequences, with approximately 6.2% occurring only once. This clonotype was sampled from a man between 18 and 35 years old who received the YFV17D yellow fever vaccine. This specimen consisted of CD4+ T cells sorted from PBMCs, obtained on the day of the first yellow fever vaccination. The gene calls are TRBV5-6 and TRBJ1-1; D is unresolved. CDR3 nucleotide sequence: TGTGCCAGCCTTGAGGGTCCAAGTTCCACTGAAGCTTTCTTT. Protein product: CASLEGPSSTEAFF.